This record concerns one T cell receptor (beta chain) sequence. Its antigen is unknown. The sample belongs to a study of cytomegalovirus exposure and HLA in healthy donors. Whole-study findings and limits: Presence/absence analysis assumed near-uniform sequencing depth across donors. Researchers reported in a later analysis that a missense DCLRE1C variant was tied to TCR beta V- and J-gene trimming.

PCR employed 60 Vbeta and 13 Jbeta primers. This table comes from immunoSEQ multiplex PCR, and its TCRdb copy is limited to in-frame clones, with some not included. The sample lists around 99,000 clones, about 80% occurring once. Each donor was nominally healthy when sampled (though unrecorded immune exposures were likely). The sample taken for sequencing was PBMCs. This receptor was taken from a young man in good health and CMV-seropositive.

CDR3 loop: CASSPGSPYNEQFF. The CDR3 coding sequence is TGTGCCAGCTCACCCGGTTCCCCCTACAATGAGCAGTTCTTC. This chain links TRBV18 with TRBJ2-1; D unclear. Germline-derived CDR1 and CDR2 are KGHSH and LQKENI. V lost 3 bases, J lost 2 bases, and 8 bases lay in between. The CDR3 covers 14 residues.